This T cell receptor beta chain was recorded in a study of blood T cell repertoires in COVID-19 (dated by TCRdb to 2018 to 2020). Looking at the study overall: Collaborator samples came from the United States, Italy and Spain and covered acute and convalescent phases of COVID-19. The prospective study material was composed of cDNA or gDNA derived from T cells, B-cell-depleted T cells, or PBMCs. The repertoires were released in a freely available public database intended as a resource for research on the immune response to SARS-CoV-2. The dataset comprised deeply sampled blood TCRbeta repertoires from subjects exposed to, actively infected with, or recovered from COVID-19. Samples came from the ongoing ImmuneRACE study (first 160 participants) plus 1,254 subjects from 6 global collaborators. Where available, HLA class I and class II types were obtained from metadata supplied by the sample provider rather than from assay-based typing. A de-identified subject ID, COVID-19 status, age in years and sex were almost always included in the sample metadata. The full study reports these points: Clinical and demographic metadata were provided uncurated, with the amount varying by source and participant.

From its cysteine to its phenylalanine, the CDR3 spans 14 amino acids. The read is trimmed to its CDR3 DNA, 42 bases read in frame from base 1. Per the germline V gene (reference sequence), GTSNPN is the CDR1 and SVGIG is the CDR2. V was cut back by 1 base and J by 4 bases, leaving a gap of 8 bases between them. TCRbeta CDR3 regions were amplified from genomic DNA using the immunoSEQ Assay, a bias-controlled multiplex PCR. Turning to the authors' computational methods: Within the assay, amplification of reference gene primers was used to estimate how many nucleated cells each sample contained. Sequence reads were collapsed and filtered to measure the absolute abundance of every unique TCRbeta CDR3 rearrangement. For each sample, productive Simpson clonality was calculated as the square root of Simpson's diversity index across productive rearrangements. The source is immuneACCESS, and TCRdb retained only in-frame sequences with V and J called. Part of the clones is not carried over; for the studies checked, unresolved V genes explain less than half of this, and the remainder is unexplained. The D gene and trimming were derived from the DNA, and the V and J assignments and clone size from that table. Here the sample has 200,000 to 300,000 clones; around 80% occur a single time. Around 30% of the sample is taken by the ten largest.

On this clone: It has no known antigen specificity. No per-base quality is available; no much larger clone lies one base away.

Each collaborating institution followed its own protocols to collect whole blood in K2EDTA tubes. For TCRbeta analysis, collaborators shipped samples in one of three forms: frozen whole blood, isolated PBMCs, or DNA extracted from either of those sample types. The V gene is TRBV30 and the J gene is TRBJ2-6; a confident D gene designation cannot be given. The sample consisted of peripheral blood. The clonotype was recovered from a man between 40 and 49 years old with acute or convalescent COVID-19. The encoded CDR3 is CAWSGGLGANVLTF. The bases read TGTGCCTGGAGTGGCGGTCTGGGGGCCAACGTCCTGACTTTC.